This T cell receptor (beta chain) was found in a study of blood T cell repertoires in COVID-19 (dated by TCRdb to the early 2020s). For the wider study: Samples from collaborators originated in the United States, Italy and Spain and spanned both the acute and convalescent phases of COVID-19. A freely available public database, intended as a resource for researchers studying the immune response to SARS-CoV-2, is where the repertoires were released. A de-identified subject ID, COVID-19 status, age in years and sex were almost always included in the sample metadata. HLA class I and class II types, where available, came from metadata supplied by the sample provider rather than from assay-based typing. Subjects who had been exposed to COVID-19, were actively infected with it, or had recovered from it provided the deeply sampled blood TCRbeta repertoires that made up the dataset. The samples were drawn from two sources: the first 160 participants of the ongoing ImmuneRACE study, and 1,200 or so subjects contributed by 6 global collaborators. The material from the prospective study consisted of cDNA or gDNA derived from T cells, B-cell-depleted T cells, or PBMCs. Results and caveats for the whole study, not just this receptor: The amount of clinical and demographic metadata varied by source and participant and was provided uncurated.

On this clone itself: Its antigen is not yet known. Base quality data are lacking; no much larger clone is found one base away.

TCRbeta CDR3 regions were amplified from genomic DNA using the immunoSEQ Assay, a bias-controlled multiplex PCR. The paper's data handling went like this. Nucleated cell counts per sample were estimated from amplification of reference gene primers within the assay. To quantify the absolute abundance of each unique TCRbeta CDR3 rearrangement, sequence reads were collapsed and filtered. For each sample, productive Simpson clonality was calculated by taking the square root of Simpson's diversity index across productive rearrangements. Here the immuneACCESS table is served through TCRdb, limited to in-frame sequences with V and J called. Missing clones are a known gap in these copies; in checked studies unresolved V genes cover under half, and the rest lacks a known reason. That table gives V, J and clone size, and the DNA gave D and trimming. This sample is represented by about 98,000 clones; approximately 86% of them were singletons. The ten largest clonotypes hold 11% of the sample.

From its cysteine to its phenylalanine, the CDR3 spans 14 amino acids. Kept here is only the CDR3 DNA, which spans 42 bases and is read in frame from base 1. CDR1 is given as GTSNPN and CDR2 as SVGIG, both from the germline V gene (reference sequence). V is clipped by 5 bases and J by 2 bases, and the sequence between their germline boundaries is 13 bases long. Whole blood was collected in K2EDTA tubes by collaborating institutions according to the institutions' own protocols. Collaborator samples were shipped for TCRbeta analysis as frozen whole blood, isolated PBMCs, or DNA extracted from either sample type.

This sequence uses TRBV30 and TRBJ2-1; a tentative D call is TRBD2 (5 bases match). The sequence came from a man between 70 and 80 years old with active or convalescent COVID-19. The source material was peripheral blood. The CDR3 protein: CAWRRADAYNEQFF. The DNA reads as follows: TGTGCCTGGCGGAGAGCGGACGCCTACAATGAGCAGTTCTTC.